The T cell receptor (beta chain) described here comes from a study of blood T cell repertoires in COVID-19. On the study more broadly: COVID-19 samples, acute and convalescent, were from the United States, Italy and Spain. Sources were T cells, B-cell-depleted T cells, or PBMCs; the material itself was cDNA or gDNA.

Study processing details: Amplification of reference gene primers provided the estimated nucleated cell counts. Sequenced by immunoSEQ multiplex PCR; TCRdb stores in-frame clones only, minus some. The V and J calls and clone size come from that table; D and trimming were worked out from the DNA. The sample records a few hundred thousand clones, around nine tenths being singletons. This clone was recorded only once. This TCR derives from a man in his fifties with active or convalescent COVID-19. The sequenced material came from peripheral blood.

For the CDR3, the DNA is TGTGCCAGCAGCTCAGGACAGGGGTGGCAGCCCCAGCATTTT. It codes for CASSSGQGWQPQHF. The chain uses TRBV7-2 and TRBJ1-5; TRBD1 matches at 9 bases. Germline loops: CDR1 SGHTA, CDR2 FQGNSA. V was pared by 4 bases and J by 7 bases, with 5 bases of the junction left unmatched. The CDR3 sequence is 14 residues long.